Below, one TCR beta chain is given with its context. The antigen is not known. The data stem from a study of T cell responses to AZD1222 COVID-19 vaccine. Study-wide results and limits: When two AZD1222 doses had been given, Spike-specific TCR breadth and depth rose.

Some second doses came at about 4 weeks and others at about 12 weeks; these were pooled. Germline values: CDR1 SGHVS, CDR2 FNYEAQ. The CDR3 loop spans 16 amino acids. After removal of 3 bases from V and 6 bases from J, the junction contained 10 bases not matched to a gene. The data were produced by immunoSEQ multiplex PCR, yet TCRdb's version contains in-frame clones alone and is incomplete. The repertoire holds some 190,000 clones, 80% to 95% seen once, with around 1.9% in the top ten. The chain links TRBV7-6 to TRBJ2-3; TRBD2 agrees at 9 bases. This TCR came from an adult who received the AZD1222 COVID-19 vaccine. The sequenced sample was peripheral blood, obtained 28 days after the second AZD1222 dose. The CDR3 nucleotides read TGTGCCAGCAGCTTCCTCAGCGGGGGGAGATTTGATACGCAGTATTTT. This sequence encodes CASSFLSGGRFDTQYF.